This T cell receptor (beta chain) was captured in a study of blood T cell repertoires in COVID-19. For the study at large: The United States, Italy and Spain were the sources of the acute and convalescent COVID-19 samples. PBMCs, B-cell-depleted T cells, or T cells provided the cDNA or gDNA that made up the material.

As handled by the study authors: Amplification of reference gene primers provided the estimated nucleated cell counts. Here immunoSEQ multiplex PCR was the method, and the copy in TCRdb shows in-frame clones only, minus some. Clone size and V and J calls were adopted from that table, with D and trimming inferred from the DNA. The table shows approximately 240,000 clones, with approximately 82% occurring only once. V gave up 3 bases and J gave up 5 bases, with 23 bases separating them. The germline gives CDR1 SGDLS, CDR2 YYNGEE. The CDR3 runs to 17 residues. This chain connects TRBV9 to TRBJ1-2, with D maybe TRBD1 (6 bases). The material sequenced was peripheral blood. This receptor was taken from a woman aged 40-49 years who had recovered from COVID-19. Written as DNA, the CDR3 is TGTGCCAGCAGCGCGATCTCCCGGGGGGGGCAATTATATGGCTACACCTTC. It translates to CASSAISRGGQLYGYTF.